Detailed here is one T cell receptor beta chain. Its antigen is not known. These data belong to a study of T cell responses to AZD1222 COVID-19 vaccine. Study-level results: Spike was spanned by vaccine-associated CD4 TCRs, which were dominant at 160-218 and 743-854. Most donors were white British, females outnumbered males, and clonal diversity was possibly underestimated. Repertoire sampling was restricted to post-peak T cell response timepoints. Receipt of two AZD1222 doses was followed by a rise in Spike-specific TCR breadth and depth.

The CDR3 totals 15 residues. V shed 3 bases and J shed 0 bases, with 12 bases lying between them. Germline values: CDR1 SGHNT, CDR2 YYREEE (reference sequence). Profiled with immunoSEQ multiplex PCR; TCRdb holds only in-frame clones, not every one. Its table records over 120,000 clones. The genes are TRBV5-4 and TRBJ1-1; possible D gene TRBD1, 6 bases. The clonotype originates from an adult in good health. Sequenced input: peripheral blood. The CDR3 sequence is CASSSRGQMNTEAFF. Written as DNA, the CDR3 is TGTGCCAGCAGCTCCCGGGGGCAGATGAACACTGAAGCTTTCTTT.